This T cell receptor (beta chain) was captured by sequencing in a study of CD8+ T cells in alopecia areata. Background on the study: The drug, tofacitinib, lasted 6 to 18 months, followed by 6 months off drug.

This clone has only a few counts. This sample's treatment: oral pan-JAK inhibitor, 5-10 mg twice daily. RNA extraction was followed by reverse transcription into cDNA, which acted as the sequencing template. Clones were read by immunoSEQ multiplex PCR, and TCRdb kept only the in-frame ones, dropping some. Among some 190,000 clones listed, 66% were seen once. Trimming took off 0 bases at V and 5 bases at J, with 5 bases between the two ends. CDR1 and CDR2 (germline): SGHDT, YYEEEE. This CDR3 is 13 amino acids long. This TCR was sampled from a human donor with alopecia areata. The gene calls are TRBV5-6 and TRBJ2-2; D gene unclear. The input for sequencing was CD4+ T cells sorted from blood, taken around week 44, from a patient treated with tofacitinib. The CDR3 nucleotides are TGTGCCAGCAGCTTGGTATGGACCGGGGAGCTGTTTTTT. This codes for CASSLVWTGELFF.